The 22 T cell receptor beta chains reported below all come from one sample, sequenced in a study of shared clonotypes between healthy human individuals. TCRdb's copy holds only in-frame clones and misses some; the assay was immunoSEQ multiplex PCR. Here the sample spans roughly 2,500,000 clones, roughly 93% being singletons. The sequenced material came from naive CD4+ T cells from PBMCs. The subset: CD45RA+ positively selected. Every receptor here comes from a man aged 18 to 30 in good health. Some clones in this sample may be carry-over from other donors' samples.

V usage is TRBV27 and J usage is TRBJ2-7; D is perhaps TRBD2 (5 bases). The germline gives CDR1 MNHEY, CDR2 SMNVEV (reference sequence). Trimming stripped 2 bases from V and 7 bases from J, with 12 bases between. CDR3 length: 13 residues. The CDR3 spells CASSLTPRGEQYF. CDR3 DNA: TGTGCCAGCAGTTTAACCCCCCGAGGGGAGCAGTACTTC.

The rearrangement links TRBV4-3 to TRBJ1-5, with TRBD1 matching over 9 bases. V shed 4 bases, J shed 2 bases, and the junction held 0 bases outside the gene matches. The CDR3 is 14 residues long. From germline, CDR1 is LGHNA and CDR2 YSLEER. CDR3 region: CASSRDRGNQPQHF. The DNA of the CDR3 is TGCGCCAGCAGCCGGGACAGGGGCAATCAGCCCCAGCATTTT.

This clone was seen a few times. This same CDR3 is encoded by further DNA sequences in the sample. V usage is TRBV29-1 and J usage is TRBJ1-1; D possibly corresponds to TRBD1 (5 bases). Germline V CDR1 and CDR2: SQVTM, ANQGSEA. This CDR3 is built from 13 residues. Trimming removed 4 bases from V and 0 bases from J, with 9 bases in between. Here the CDR3 reads CSVVWGMNTEAFF. The CDR3 DNA sequence: TGCAGCGTTGTTTGGGGGATGAACACTGAAGCTTTCTTT.

The rearrangement joins TRBV29-1 to TRBJ1-1; 10 bases align to TRBD1. CDR1 and CDR2 (germline): SQVTM, ANQGSEA. J gave up 3 bases and V 7 bases, and 8 bases lay outside the gene matches. The CDR3 spans 14 residues. CDR3 in amino acids: CSARQGAADTEAFF. The CDR3 DNA follows: TGCAGCGCTCGACAGGGGGCTGCGGACACTGAAGCTTTCTTT.

The chain employs TRBV10-3 and TRBJ2-3; tentative D call: TRBD1 (6 bases). Germline V lookup: CDR1 ENHRY, CDR2 SYGVKD. CDR3 length: 15 residues. The ends were cut back, 2 bases at V and 4 bases at J, with 13 bases in the middle. For the CDR3, the DNA is TGTGCCATCAGTGAGGACGGGACATCGGCAGATACGCAGTATTTT. Protein: CAISEDGTSADTQYF.

The V and J genes are TRBV11-3 and TRBJ2-1; D may be TRBD2 (5 bases). Trimming stripped 4 bases from V and 7 bases from J, with 11 bases between. Germline V gene sequence: CDR1 SGHNT, CDR2 YENEEA. The CDR3 spans 13 residues. CDR3 nucleotide sequence: TGTGCCAGCAGCTCCCCTACTAGGAATGAGCAGTTCTTC. Amino acids: CASSSPTRNEQFF. Supplemented by reference TRBV11-3 and TRBJ2-1, the full variable domain reads EAGVVQSPRYKIIEKKQPVAFWCNPISGHNTLYWYLQNLGQGPELLIRYENEEAVDDSQLPKDRFSAERLKGVDSTLKIQPAELGDSAVYLCASSSPTRNEQFFGPGTRLTVL.

The chain's CDR3 is CASSPSGTDTQYF. The CDR3 DNA follows: TGTGCCAGCAGTCCAAGCGGGACAGATACGCAGTATTTT. The V gene is TRBV6-7, the J gene TRBJ2-3, with D tentatively TRBD2 (6 bases). TRBV6-7 is marked as an open reading frame, function uncertain. This CDR3 contains 13 residues. V was cut by 5 bases and J by 3 bases, with 9 bases left in between.

As regards this clone: Other DNA sequences from this sample encode an identical CDR3 as well. The chain joins TRBV4-1 to TRBJ2-7; D possibly corresponds to TRBD1 (6 bases). The V gene's germline CDR1 is MGHRA and CDR2 YSYEKL. This CDR3 has 15 residues. V was clipped by 1 base and J by 2 bases, with 12 bases between them. The CDR3 sequence is CASSQGTGRAYEQYF. The CDR3 nucleotides read TGCGCCAGCAGCCAAGGTACAGGGCGAGCCTACGAGCAGTACTTC.

This chain uses TRBV7-2 with TRBJ2-1; D is possibly TRBD1 (5 bases). Trimming removed 2 bases at V and 3 bases at J, with 11 bases between. The CDR3 totals 15 residues. Germline V gene lookup returns CDR1 SGHTA and CDR2 FQGNSA. The CDR3 bases are TGTGCCAGCAGCTTAATCGGACACTACTACAATGAGCAGTTCTTC. This codes for CASSLIGHYYNEQFF.

V is TRBV9 and J is TRBJ2-1; D not resolved. Germline V gene data show CDR1 as SGDLS and CDR2 as YYNGEE. The CDR3 has 15 amino acids. V was cut by 0 bases and J by 3 bases, with 10 bases left in between. The CDR3 loop reads CASSVDEQNYNEQFF. The DNA of the CDR3 is TGTGCCAGCAGCGTAGATGAGCAGAACTACAATGAGCAGTTCTTC.

The CDR3, as DNA: TGTGCCAGCAGTTTAGACCGGGTCTGGAGCAATCAGCCCCAGCATTTT. Its protein is CASSLDRVWSNQPQHF. This rearrangement joins TRBV28 to TRBJ1-5, with D uncertain. The CDR3 contains 16 residues. Deletions cut 2 bases from V and 1 base from J, with 12 bases between. The V gene's germline CDR1 is MDHEN and CDR2 SYDVKM.

The chain employs TRBV6-5 and TRBJ1-1; D remains ambiguous. V was clipped by 4 bases and J by 7 bases, with 19 bases between them. This CDR3 is 15 amino acids long. Germline values: CDR1 MNHEY, CDR2 SVGAGI. CDR3 nucleotides: TGTGCCAGCAGTTGGAGCAGGTTACTATTAGATGAAGCTTTCTTT. Translating it yields CASSWSRLLLDEAFF.

This chain uses TRBV6-1 with TRBJ2-2; 11 bases align to TRBD2. Looked up from germline, CDR1 is MNHNS and CDR2 is SASEGT. This CDR3 is built from 14 residues. J lost 7 bases, V lost 6 bases, and 4 bases had no gene match. The DNA for the CDR3 is TGTGCCAGCAGACTAGCGGGAGTGGTCGGGGAGCTGTTTTTT. It translates to CASRLAGVVGELFF.

Only one count was recorded for this clone. The V gene is TRBV5-1, the J gene TRBJ2-2, with D uncertain. Deletions cut 0 bases from V and 5 bases from J, with 14 bases between. The CDR3 has 16 residues. Germline CDR1 is SGHRS and CDR2 is YFSETQ. CDR3: CASSLAYPQETGELFF. The CDR3 nucleotides are TGCGCCAGCAGCTTGGCCTACCCCCAGGAGACCGGGGAGCTGTTTTTT.

This clone is a singleton in its sample. The genes are TRBV7-9 and TRBJ2-5; no definite D call. CDR1 is SEHNR, CDR2 FQNEAQ, per germline (reference sequence). V lost 4 bases to trimming and J lost 5 bases, with 11 bases between them. This CDR3 contains 13 residues. CDR3 residues: CASSSLAYETQYF. The CDR3 region has the DNA TGTGCCAGCAGCTCACTCGCTTACGAGACCCAGTACTTC. The entire variable domain, with the rest obtained from reference TRBV7-9 and TRBJ2-5, is as follows: DTGVSQNPRHKITKRGQNVTFRCDPISEHNRLYWYRQTLGQGPEFLTYFQNEAQLEKSRLLSDRFSAERPKGSFSTLEIQRTEQGDSAMYLCASSSLAYETQYFGPGTRLLVL.

The V call is TRBV28, the J call TRBJ2-3; perhaps TRBD1 as D (5 bases). CDR1 and CDR2 from the germline V gene are MDHEN and SYDVKM. The V gene lost 3 bases and the J gene lost 1 base, with 14 bases spanning the gap. The CDR3 length is 16 residues. The CDR3 DNA sequence: TGTGCCAGCAGTTTTGGGGCGGCTCTGGGCACAGATACGCAGTATTTT. This codes for CASSFGAALGTDTQYF.

The chain links TRBV7-9 to TRBJ1-3; 11 bases map to TRBD1. The germline V gene encodes CDR1 SEHNR and CDR2 FQNEAQ (reference sequence). V trimming: 5 bases; J trimming: 3 bases; junction bases outside the gene matches: 12. The CDR3 loop spans 18 amino acids. CDR3 DNA: TGTGCCAGCAGCCCGGACAGGGGGCGGCTTCGATTTGGAAACACCATATATTTT. Translating it yields CASSPDRGRLRFGNTIYF. Based on the CDR3 plus reference TRBV7-9 and TRBJ1-3, the full variable domain is DTGVSQNPRHKITKRGQNVTFRCDPISEHNRLYWYRQTLGQGPEFLTYFQNEAQLEKSRLLSDRFSAERPKGSFSTLEIQRTEQGDSAMYLCASSPDRGRLRFGNTIYFGEGSWLTVV.

This chain links TRBV5-1 with TRBJ1-2; D possibly corresponds to TRBD1 (6 bases). The V and J ends lost 6 bases and 7 bases respectively, with 25 bases between them. This CDR3 spans 16 amino acids. Germline V gene lookup returns CDR1 SGHRS and CDR2 YFSETQ. CDR3 in DNA: TGCGCCAGCAACGCGGTGGCGACAGGCTCGGGTGGTGGCTACACCTTC. It is translated as CASNAVATGSGGGYTF.

This rearrangement joins TRBV28 to TRBJ2-5, with D hard to call. CDR3 length: 14 residues. Per the germline V gene, CDR1 is MDHEN and CDR2 is SYDVKM. V lost 7 bases, J lost 5 bases, and 17 bases lay in between. The CDR3 spells CASMGKVGFETQYF. For the CDR3, the DNA is TGTGCCAGCATGGGGAAGGTGGGGTTCGAGACCCAGTACTTC.

The rearrangement links TRBV5-1 to TRBJ2-2; 14 bases line up with TRBD2. This CDR3 contains 16 residues. The V gene end was trimmed by 4 bases and the J gene end by 4 bases; junction bases not matched to a gene: 3. The germline V gene has CDR1 SGHRS and CDR2 YFSETQ. CDR3 protein: CASSQGLAGVTGELFF. As DNA, the CDR3 is TGCGCCAGCAGCCAGGGACTAGCGGGAGTCACCGGGGAGCTGTTTTTT.

This clone has only a few counts. Other DNA sequences of this sample code for an identical CDR3. The chain employs TRBV5-1 and TRBJ2-1; possibly TRBD1 or TRBD2 for D (5 bases each). The CDR3 runs to 15 residues. V gave up 0 bases and J gave up 0 bases, with 7 bases separating them. Germline V lookup: CDR1 SGHRS, CDR2 YFSETQ. The chain's CDR3 is CASSLAGSSYNEQFF. The CDR3 DNA follows: TGCGCCAGCAGCTTGGCAGGGAGCTCCTACAATGAGCAGTTCTTC.

The chain has TRBV29-1 and TRBJ2-3, with TRBD2 matching 9 bases. V dropped 4 bases and J dropped 1; count of bases not matched to a gene: 3. This CDR3 has 14 amino acids. From germline, CDR1 is SQVTM and CDR2 ANQGSEA. DNA for the CDR3: TGCAGCGTTGCTGGCGGGGGGGGCACAGATACGCAGTATTTT. It encodes CSVAGGGGTDTQYF.